The clone carrying this TCR beta chain is categorized as medium-sized (0.01 to 0.1%). TCRdb fed the PCR reads into MiXCR, producing one record per CDR3 protein. Here the sample spans around 6,300 distinct CDR3 sequences, approximately 29% being singletons. V lost 5 bases and J 6 bases, leaving 13 bases between the germline ends. The CDR3 length is 14 residues. Germline V gene lookup returns CDR1 SGHNT and CDR2 YENEEA. These data come from a study of immune characterization of retroperitoneal liposarcoma. This clonotype originated in a male donor with retroperitoneal liposarcoma. The specimen was blood. The rearrangement links TRBV11-3 to TRBJ2-2, with D perhaps TRBD2 (5 bases). The CDR3: CASSPHGRAGELFF. The CDR3 region has the DNA TGTGCCAGCAGCCCCCATGGGCGGGCCGGGGAGCTGTTTTTT. Filled out from reference TRBV11-3 and TRBJ2-2, the complete variable domain reads EAGVVQSPRYKIIEKKQPVAFWCNPISGHNTLYWYLQNLGQGPELLIRYENEEAVDDSQLPKDRFSAERLKGVDSTLKIQPAELGDSAVYLCASSPHGRAGELFFGEGSRLTVL.